The rows below give T cell receptor beta chains drawn from one sample of a study of blood T cell repertoires in COVID-19. The data were produced by immunoSEQ multiplex PCR, yet TCRdb's version contains in-frame clones alone and is incomplete. The profile shows 310,000 or so clones, approximately 90% of them singletons. Sequencing used peripheral blood. All receptors derive from a woman in her thirties with COVID-19, enrolled during active disease. Each CDR3 is given with its conserved first and last residue. Each record gives: J gene, clone size, D gene, V gene, CDR3 DNA, CDR3 protein. A D gene is named only where the DNA matches it firmly. Expanded clones get a size class; other rows say once, few or many, or leave the size out.

j_gene: TRBJ2-2; abundance: .; d_gene: TRBD1; v_gene: TRBV29-1; CDR3nt: TGCAGCGTTTATCGGGACAGTTACACCGGGGAGCTGTTTTTT; CDR3aa: CSVYRDSYTGELFF
j_gene: TRBJ1-5; abundance: few; d_gene: .; v_gene: TRBV2; CDR3nt: TGTGCCAGCAGTGTAAGCAATCAGCCCCAGCATTTT; CDR3aa: CASSVSNQPQHF
j_gene: TRBJ2-2; abundance: .; d_gene: .; v_gene: TRBV30; CDR3nt: TGTGCCTGGAGTCGGTCGGAGGTCGGGGAGCTGTTTTTT; CDR3aa: CAWSRSEVGELFF
j_gene: TRBJ1-5; abundance: .; d_gene: .; v_gene: TRBV7-8; CDR3nt: TGTGCCAGCAGCTTAGGGAACAGACCGACGGGGCAGCCCCAGCATTTT; CDR3aa: CASSLGNRPTGQPQHF
j_gene: TRBJ2-3; abundance: .; d_gene: .; v_gene: TRBV20-1; CDR3nt: TGCAGTGCTATTAATGTAGATACGCAGTATTTT; CDR3aa: CSAINVDTQYF
j_gene: TRBJ2-7; abundance: many; d_gene: .; v_gene: TRBV11-2; CDR3nt: TGTGCCAGCAGCTCCAGTGCCAGGGGGGTCGAGCAGTACTTC; CDR3aa: CASSSSARGVEQYF
j_gene: TRBJ2-2; abundance: .; d_gene: .; v_gene: TRBV28; CDR3nt: TGTGCCAGCAGCCTCGGGACCGGGGAGCTGTTTTTT; CDR3aa: CASSLGTGELFF
j_gene: TRBJ1-5; abundance: few; d_gene: .; v_gene: TRBV11-2; CDR3nt: TGTGCCAGCAGCACGGGGGGCAATCAGCCCCAGCATTTT; CDR3aa: CASSTGGNQPQHF
j_gene: TRBJ2-7; abundance: .; d_gene: TRBD2; v_gene: TRBV7-3; CDR3nt: TGTGCCAGCAGCTTATCGGCTAGCGGTCCGACCTACGAGCAGTACTTC; CDR3aa: CASSLSASGPTYEQYF
j_gene: TRBJ2-3; abundance: .; d_gene: .; v_gene: TRBV30; CDR3nt: TGTGCCTGGGGGGGCGAAGATACGCAGTATTTT; CDR3aa: CAWGGEDTQYF
j_gene: TRBJ2-5; abundance: .; d_gene: TRBD2; v_gene: TRBV7-9; CDR3nt: TGTGCCAGCAGCTCGCCGACTAGCGGGAGTTGGGAGGAGACCCAGTACTTC; CDR3aa: CASSSPTSGSWEETQYF
j_gene: TRBJ2-3; abundance: .; d_gene: .; v_gene: TRBV19; CDR3nt: TGTGCCAGTAGTATTAACAGGAACACAGATACGCAGTATTTT; CDR3aa: CASSINRNTDTQYF
j_gene: TRBJ1-2; abundance: .; d_gene: TRBD1; v_gene: TRBV29-1; CDR3nt: TGCAGCGTTGGACAGGGCGGTGGCTACACCTTC; CDR3aa: CSVGQGGGYTF
j_gene: TRBJ2-1; abundance: few; d_gene: TRBD2; v_gene: TRBV4-1; CDR3nt: TGCGCCAGCAATAGCGGGAGGGCCATCGCTAGGAATGAGCAGTTCTTC; CDR3aa: CASNSGRAIARNEQFF
j_gene: TRBJ2-2; abundance: .; d_gene: TRBD1; v_gene: TRBV11-2; CDR3nt: TGTGCCAGCAAACCCGGGACAGGGGGCACCGGGGAGCTGTTTTTT; CDR3aa: CASKPGTGGTGELFF
j_gene: TRBJ2-3; abundance: .; d_gene: TRBD2; v_gene: TRBV2; CDR3nt: TGTGCCAGCAGGGAGCTAGCGGGTGCAGATACGCAGTATTTT; CDR3aa: CASRELAGADTQYF
j_gene: TRBJ2-4; abundance: .; d_gene: TRBD1; v_gene: TRBV5-1; CDR3nt: TGCGCCAGCAGCCCCCGGGACAGGAAAAACATTCAGTACTTC; CDR3aa: CASSPRDRKNIQYF
j_gene: TRBJ1-5; abundance: .; d_gene: .; v_gene: TRBV2; CDR3nt: TGTGCCAGCAGTTCAGGGTACGGCCAGCCCCAGCATTTT; CDR3aa: CASSSGYGQPQHF
j_gene: TRBJ2-1; abundance: .; d_gene: TRBD2; v_gene: TRBV11-2; CDR3nt: TGTGCCAGCAGCCCAGGACTAGCGGAGTACAATGAGCAGTTCTTC; CDR3aa: CASSPGLAEYNEQFF
j_gene: TRBJ1-1; abundance: .; d_gene: .; v_gene: TRBV3-1/TRBV3-2; CDR3nt: TGTGCCAGCAGCCAAGACCTCGGCTACCTCCGGAGGACTGAAGCTTTCTTT; CDR3aa: CASSQDLGYLRRTEAFF
j_gene: TRBJ1-6; abundance: .; d_gene: .; v_gene: TRBV7-2; CDR3nt: TGTGCCAGCAGCTTAGAGAGGCCCAGAAATAATTCACCCCTCCACTTT; CDR3aa: CASSLERPRNNSPLHF
j_gene: TRBJ2-2; abundance: .; d_gene: .; v_gene: TRBV21-1; CDR3nt: TGTGCCAGCATTCGTACAGGGGGCACCGGGGAGCTGTTTTTT; CDR3aa: CASIRTGGTGELFF
j_gene: TRBJ2-4; abundance: .; d_gene: TRBD2; v_gene: TRBV5-4; CDR3nt: TGTGCCAGCAGCTTGCCACAAGCGGGAGAGTTTGTGGGCATTCAGTACTTC; CDR3aa: CASSLPQAGEFVGIQYF
j_gene: TRBJ1-2; abundance: .; d_gene: .; v_gene: TRBV24-1; CDR3nt: TGTGCCACCAGTGATTTCACGTACAGGGAGGGCTACACCTTC; CDR3aa: CATSDFTYREGYTF
j_gene: TRBJ1-5; abundance: .; d_gene: TRBD1; v_gene: TRBV30; CDR3nt: TGTGCCTGGAACGGACAGGGAGATCAGCCCCAGCATTTT; CDR3aa: CAWNGQGDQPQHF
j_gene: TRBJ2-7; abundance: .; d_gene: .; v_gene: TRBV5-5; CDR3nt: TGTGCCAGCAGCTTGGAAACAGGGCTCCACGAGCAGTACTTC; CDR3aa: CASSLETGLHEQYF
j_gene: TRBJ2-1; abundance: .; d_gene: TRBD2; v_gene: TRBV5-1; CDR3nt: TGCGCCAGCAGCTTGGCCGGGACTAGCGGAAACAATGAGCAGTTCTTC; CDR3aa: CASSLAGTSGNNEQFF
j_gene: TRBJ2-1; abundance: once; d_gene: .; v_gene: TRBV7-8; CDR3nt: TGTGCCAGCATCCCAGAGGGCCACAATGAGCAGTTCTTC; CDR3aa: CASIPEGHNEQFF
j_gene: TRBJ2-7; abundance: .; d_gene: TRBD1; v_gene: TRBV5-1; CDR3nt: TGCGCCAGCAGCTTCCCCCCGGGACAGGGGGCTTACGAGCAGTACTTC; CDR3aa: CASSFPPGQGAYEQYF
j_gene: TRBJ2-5; abundance: .; d_gene: TRBD2; v_gene: TRBV3-1/TRBV3-2; CDR3nt: TGTGCCAGCAGCCAAATGGCTAGCGGGAGTAGCGAGACCCAGTACTTC; CDR3aa: CASSQMASGSSETQYF
j_gene: TRBJ1-4; abundance: .; d_gene: .; v_gene: TRBV7-8; CDR3nt: TGTGCCAGCAACCCGGGGCAGGGGAGAGAAAAACTGTTTTTT; CDR3aa: CASNPGQGREKLFF
j_gene: TRBJ2-2; abundance: .; d_gene: .; v_gene: TRBV6-5; CDR3nt: TGTGCCAGCAGGCCCCCTAGGGGAAACACCGGGGAGCTGTTTTTT; CDR3aa: CASRPPRGNTGELFF
j_gene: TRBJ1-1; abundance: .; d_gene: .; v_gene: TRBV3-1/TRBV3-2; CDR3nt: TGTGCCAGCAGCCACCTCCAAGGGAGTAGGAGCACTGAAGCTTTCTTT; CDR3aa: CASSHLQGSRSTEAFF
j_gene: TRBJ2-7; abundance: .; d_gene: TRBD1; v_gene: TRBV6-5; CDR3nt: TGTGCCAGCAGTTACTTGGGACAGGGCTACGAGCAGTACTTC; CDR3aa: CASSYLGQGYEQYF
j_gene: TRBJ2-1; abundance: .; d_gene: .; v_gene: TRBV7-3; CDR3nt: TGTGCCAGCAGTCCTACTACGAGCTCCTACAATGAGCAGTTCTTC; CDR3aa: CASSPTTSSYNEQFF
j_gene: TRBJ1-3; abundance: .; d_gene: .; v_gene: TRBV7-6; CDR3nt: TGTGCCAGCAGCTTAGGTAAAAGGGGCTCTGGAAACACCATATATTTT; CDR3aa: CASSLGKRGSGNTIYF
j_gene: TRBJ2-5; abundance: .; d_gene: .; v_gene: TRBV5-1; CDR3nt: TGCGCCAGCAGCCTGTGGAGTGGGCAAGAGACCCAGTACTTC; CDR3aa: CASSLWSGQETQYF
j_gene: TRBJ1-5; abundance: .; d_gene: .; v_gene: TRBV28; CDR3nt: TGTGCCAGCAGTTTAATTGTCCGTCAGCCCCAGCATTTT; CDR3aa: CASSLIVRQPQHF
j_gene: TRBJ1-4; abundance: once; d_gene: TRBD1; v_gene: TRBV6-4; CDR3nt: TGTGCCAGCAGTAAAACAGGGGTGACAAAACTGTTTTTT; CDR3aa: CASSKTGVTKLFF
j_gene: TRBJ2-2; abundance: once; d_gene: TRBD1; v_gene: TRBV3-1/TRBV3-2; CDR3nt: TGTGCCAGCAGCCAATCCGGGACAGGGAAGGGCGGGGAGCTGTTTTTT; CDR3aa: CASSQSGTGKGGELFF
j_gene: TRBJ1-5; abundance: once; d_gene: .; v_gene: TRBV4-1; CDR3nt: TGCGCCAGCAGCCGTGTCGGGGGGTCACAGCCCCAGCATTTT; CDR3aa: CASSRVGGSQPQHF